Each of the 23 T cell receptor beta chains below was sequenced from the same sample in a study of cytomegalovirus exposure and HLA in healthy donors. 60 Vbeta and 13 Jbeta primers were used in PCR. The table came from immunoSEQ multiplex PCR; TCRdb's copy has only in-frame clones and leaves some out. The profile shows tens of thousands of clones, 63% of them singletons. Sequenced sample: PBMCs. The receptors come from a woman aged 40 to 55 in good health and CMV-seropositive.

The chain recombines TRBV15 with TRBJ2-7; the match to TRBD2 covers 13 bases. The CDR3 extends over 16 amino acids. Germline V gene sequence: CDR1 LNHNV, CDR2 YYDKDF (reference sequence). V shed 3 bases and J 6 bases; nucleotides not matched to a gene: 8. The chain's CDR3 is CATSSGTSGTVGEQYF. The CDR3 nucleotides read TGTGCCACCAGCAGCGGGACTAGCGGGACAGTAGGCGAGCAGTACTTC.

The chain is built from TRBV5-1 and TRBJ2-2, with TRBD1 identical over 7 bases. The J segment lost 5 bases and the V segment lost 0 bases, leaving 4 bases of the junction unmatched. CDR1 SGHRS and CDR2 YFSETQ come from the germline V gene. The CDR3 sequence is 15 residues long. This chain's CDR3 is CASSLVGTATGELFF. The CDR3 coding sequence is TGCGCCAGCAGCTTGGTGGGGACAGCAACCGGGGAGCTGTTTTTT.

The CDR3 sequence: CASSSPAGGLGSTDTQYF. The CDR3 DNA reads TGTGCCAGCAGCTCCCCAGCGGGAGGGCTCGGTAGCACAGATACGCAGTATTTT. This chain joins TRBV7-9 and TRBJ2-3, with 10 bases that match TRBD2. Germline V gene data show CDR1 as SEHNR and CDR2 as FQNEAQ (reference sequence). V dropped 4 bases and J dropped 0; count of bases not matched to a gene: 10. The CDR3 is 18 residues long. The whole variable domain, remainder taken from reference TRBV7-9 and TRBJ2-3, is DTGVSQNPRHKITKRGQNVTFRCDPISEHNRLYWYRQTLGQGPEFLTYFQNEAQLEKSRLLSDRFSAERPKGSFSTLEIQRTEQGDSAMYLCASSSPAGGLGSTDTQYFGPGTRLTVL.

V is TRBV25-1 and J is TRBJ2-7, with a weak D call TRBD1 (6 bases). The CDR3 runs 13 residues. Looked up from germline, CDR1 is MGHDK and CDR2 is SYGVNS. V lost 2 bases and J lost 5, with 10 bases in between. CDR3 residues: CASSEDRSHEQYF. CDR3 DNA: TGTGCCAGCAGTGAAGACAGGAGCCACGAGCAGTACTTC.

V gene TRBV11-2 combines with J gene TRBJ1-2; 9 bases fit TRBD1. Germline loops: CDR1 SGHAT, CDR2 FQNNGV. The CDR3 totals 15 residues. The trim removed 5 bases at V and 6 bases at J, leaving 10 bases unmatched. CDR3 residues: CASSHPGQGPHGYTF. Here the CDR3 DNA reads TGTGCCAGCAGCCATCCGGGACAGGGCCCGCATGGCTACACCTTC.

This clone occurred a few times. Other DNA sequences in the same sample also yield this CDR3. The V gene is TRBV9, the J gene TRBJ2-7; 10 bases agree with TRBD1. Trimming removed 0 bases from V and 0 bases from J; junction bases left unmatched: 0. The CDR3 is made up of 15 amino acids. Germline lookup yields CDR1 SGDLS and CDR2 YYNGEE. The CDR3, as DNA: TGTGCCAGCAGCGTAGGGACAGGGGGCTCCTACGAGCAGTACTTC. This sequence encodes CASSVGTGGSYEQYF.

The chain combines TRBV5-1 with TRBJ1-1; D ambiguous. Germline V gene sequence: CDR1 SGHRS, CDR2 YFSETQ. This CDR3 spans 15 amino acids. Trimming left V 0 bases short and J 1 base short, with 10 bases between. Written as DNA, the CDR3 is TGCGCCAGCAGCTTGGGTAGCGGTTGGAACACTGAAGCTTTCTTT. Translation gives CASSLGSGWNTEAFF. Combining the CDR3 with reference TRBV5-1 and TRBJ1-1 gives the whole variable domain KAGVTQTPRYLIKTRGQQVTLSCSPISGHRSVSWYQQTPGQGLQFLFEYFSETQRNKGNFPGRFSGRQFSNSRSEMNVSTLELGDSALYLCASSLGSGWNTEAFFGQGTRLTVV.

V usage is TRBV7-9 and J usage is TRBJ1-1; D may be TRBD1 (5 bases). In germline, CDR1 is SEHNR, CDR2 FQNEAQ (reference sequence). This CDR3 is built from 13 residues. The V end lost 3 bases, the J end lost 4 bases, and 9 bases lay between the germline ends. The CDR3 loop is CASSLGGGTEAFF. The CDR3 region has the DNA TGTGCCAGCAGCTTGGGGGGGGGCACTGAAGCTTTCTTT.

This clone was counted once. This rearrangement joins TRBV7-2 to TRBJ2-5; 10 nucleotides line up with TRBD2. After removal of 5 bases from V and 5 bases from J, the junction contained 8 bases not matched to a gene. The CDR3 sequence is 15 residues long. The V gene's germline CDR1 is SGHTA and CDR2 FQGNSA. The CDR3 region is CASSASSGRWETQYF. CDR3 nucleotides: TGTGCCAGCAGCGCCTCTAGCGGGAGATGGGAGACCCAGTACTTC. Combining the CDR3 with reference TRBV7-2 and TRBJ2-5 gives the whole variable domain GAGVSQSPSNKVTEKGKDVELRCDPISGHTALYWYRQSLGQGLEFLIYFQGNSAPDKSGLPSDRFSAERTGGSVSTLTIQRTQQEDSAVYLCASSASSGRWETQYFGPGTRLLVL.

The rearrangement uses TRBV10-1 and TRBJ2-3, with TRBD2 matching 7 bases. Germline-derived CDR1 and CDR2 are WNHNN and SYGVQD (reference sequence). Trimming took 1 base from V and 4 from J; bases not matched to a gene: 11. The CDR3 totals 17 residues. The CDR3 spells CASSEYTSGIRADTQYF. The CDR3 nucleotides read TGCGCCAGCAGTGAGTATACGAGCGGGATAAGGGCAGATACGCAGTATTTT.

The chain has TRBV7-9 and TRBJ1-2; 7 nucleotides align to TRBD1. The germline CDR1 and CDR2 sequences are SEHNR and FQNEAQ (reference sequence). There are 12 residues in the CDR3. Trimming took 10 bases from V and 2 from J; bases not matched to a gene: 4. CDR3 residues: CATWGQNYGYTF. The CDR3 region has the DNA TGTGCCACCTGGGGACAGAACTATGGCTACACCTTC.

The CDR3 nucleotides are TGTGCCAGCAGTGCACAACAGGGGGCTGGCAATCAGCCCCAGCATTTT. It yields the protein CASSAQQGAGNQPQHF. The V and J genes are TRBV28 and TRBJ1-5, with 9 bases aligning to TRBD1. CDR1 is MDHEN and CDR2 is SYDVKM in the germline V gene. This CDR3 has 16 amino acids. J was trimmed by 2 bases and V by 5 bases; bases with no gene match: 7.

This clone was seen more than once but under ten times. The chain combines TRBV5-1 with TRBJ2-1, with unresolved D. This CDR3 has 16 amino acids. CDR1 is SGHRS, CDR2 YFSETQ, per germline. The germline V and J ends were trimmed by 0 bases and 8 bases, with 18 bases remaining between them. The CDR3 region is CASSLARSGGSDEQFF. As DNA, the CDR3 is TGCGCCAGCAGCTTGGCGCGCTCCGGTGGCAGCGATGAGCAGTTCTTC.

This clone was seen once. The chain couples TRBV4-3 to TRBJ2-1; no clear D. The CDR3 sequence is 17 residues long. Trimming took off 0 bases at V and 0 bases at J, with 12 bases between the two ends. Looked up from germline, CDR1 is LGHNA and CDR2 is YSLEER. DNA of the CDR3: TGCGCCAGCAGCCAAGAAACGGCGGCCAGCTCCTACAATGAGCAGTTCTTC. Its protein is CASSQETAASSYNEQFF.

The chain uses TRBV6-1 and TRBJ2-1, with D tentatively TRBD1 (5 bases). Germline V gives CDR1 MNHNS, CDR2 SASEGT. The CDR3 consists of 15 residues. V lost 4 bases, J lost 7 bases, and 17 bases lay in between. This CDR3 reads CASSVLSGSGNEQFF. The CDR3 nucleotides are TGTGCCAGCAGTGTGTTGTCAGGGTCTGGTAATGAGCAGTTCTTC.

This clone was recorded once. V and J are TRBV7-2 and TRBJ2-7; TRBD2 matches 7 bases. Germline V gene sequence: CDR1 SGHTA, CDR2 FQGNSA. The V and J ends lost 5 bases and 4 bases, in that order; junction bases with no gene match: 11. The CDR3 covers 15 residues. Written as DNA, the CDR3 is TGTGCCAGCAGCATTACCGCGGGCGGGGGATACGAGCAGTACTTC. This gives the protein CASSITAGGGYEQYF.

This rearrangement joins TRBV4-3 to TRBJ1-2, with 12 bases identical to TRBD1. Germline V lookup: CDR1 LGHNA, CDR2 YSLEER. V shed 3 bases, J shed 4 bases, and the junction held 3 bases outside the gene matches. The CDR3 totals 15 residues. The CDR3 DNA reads TGCGCCAGCAGCCAGGGGACAGGGGGCACCTATGGCTACACCTTC. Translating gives CASSQGTGGTYGYTF.

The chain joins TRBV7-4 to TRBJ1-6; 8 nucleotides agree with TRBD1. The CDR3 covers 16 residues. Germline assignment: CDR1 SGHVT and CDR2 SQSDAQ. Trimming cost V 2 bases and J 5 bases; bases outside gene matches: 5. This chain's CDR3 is CASSLFRGRNNSPLHF. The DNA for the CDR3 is TGTGCCAGCAGCTTATTCAGGGGGCGGAATAATTCACCCCTCCACTTT. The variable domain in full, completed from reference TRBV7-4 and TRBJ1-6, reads GAGVSQSPRYKVAKRGRDVALRCDSISGHVTLYWYRQTLGQGSEVLTYSQSDAQRDKSGRPSGRFSAERPERSVSTLKIQRTEQGDSAVYLCASSLFRGRNNSPLHFGNGTRLTVT.

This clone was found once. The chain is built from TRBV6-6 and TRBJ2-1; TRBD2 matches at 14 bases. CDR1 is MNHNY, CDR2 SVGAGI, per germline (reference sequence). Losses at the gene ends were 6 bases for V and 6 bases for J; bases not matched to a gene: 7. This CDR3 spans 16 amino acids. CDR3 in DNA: TGTGCCAGCAGGGACTCCGGGACTAGCGGGGGCAATGAGCAGTTCTTC. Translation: CASRDSGTSGGNEQFF.

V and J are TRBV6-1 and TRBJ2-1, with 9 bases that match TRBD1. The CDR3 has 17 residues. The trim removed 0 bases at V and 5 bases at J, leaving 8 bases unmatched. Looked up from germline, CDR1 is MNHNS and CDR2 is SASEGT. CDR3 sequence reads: CASSEAWTGAGDNEQFF. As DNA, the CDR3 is TGTGCCAGCAGTGAAGCGTGGACAGGGGCCGGAGACAATGAGCAGTTCTTC.

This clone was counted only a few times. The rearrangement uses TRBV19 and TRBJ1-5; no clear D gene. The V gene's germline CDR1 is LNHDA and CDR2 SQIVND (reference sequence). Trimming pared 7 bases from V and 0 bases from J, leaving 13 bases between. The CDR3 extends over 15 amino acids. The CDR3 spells CASMIGVLSNQPQHF. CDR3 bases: TGTGCCAGTATGATCGGGGTCCTTAGCAATCAGCCCCAGCATTTT.

The chain's CDR3 is CASSLDLGAGNQPQHF. The CDR3 nucleotides read TGTGCCAGCAGCTTAGATCTGGGGGCGGGCAATCAGCCCCAGCATTTT. This rearrangement joins TRBV7-9 to TRBJ1-5; TRBD1 is a possible D gene (6 bases). Germline V gene sequence: CDR1 SEHNR, CDR2 FQNEAQ (reference sequence). Trimming shortened V by 1 base and J by 2 bases, and 12 bases separated the two germline ends. The CDR3 spans 16 residues.

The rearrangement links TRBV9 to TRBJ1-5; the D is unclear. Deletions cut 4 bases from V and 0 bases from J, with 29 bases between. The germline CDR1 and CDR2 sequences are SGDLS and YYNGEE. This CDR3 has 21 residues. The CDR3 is CASSSAGVRASAGNSNQPQHF. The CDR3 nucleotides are TGTGCCAGCAGCTCGGCGGGTGTAAGGGCCTCGGCGGGAAATAGCAATCAGCCCCAGCATTTT.